One sample yielded the 28 T cell receptor beta chains listed below, sequenced in a study of blood T cell repertoires in COVID-19. TCRdb keeps only in-frame clones here, not all; method: immunoSEQ multiplex PCR. The sample lists 250,000 to 300,000 clones, around 86% occurring once. Sequencing used peripheral blood. All receptors come from a woman in her thirties with active or convalescent COVID-19.

This clone turned up a few times. J is TRBJ2-5 and V is TRBV11-3; 8 bases fit TRBD1. The trim removed 1 base at V and 5 bases at J, leaving 3 bases unmatched. The CDR3 totals 14 residues. Germline V lookup: CDR1 SGHNT, CDR2 YENEEA. The CDR3 sequence: CASSLGTGMETQYF. CDR3 coding DNA: TGTGCCAGCAGCTTAGGGACAGGGATGGAGACCCAGTACTTC.

The V gene is TRBV4-2, the J gene TRBJ2-2; 7 positions match TRBD2. Germline trimming cut 0 bases from V and 7 bases from J; bases unmatched to any gene: 5. CDR3 size: 15 residues. CDR1 LGHNA and CDR2 YNFKEQ come from the germline V gene. CDR3 sequence (DNA): TGTGCCAGCAGCCAAGAGGGAGGGGTGTACGGGGAGCTGTTTTTT. It yields the protein CASSQEGGVYGELFF.

Regarding this clone: Other DNA variants within this sample encode the same CDR3. The chain carries TRBV2 and TRBJ2-2; 7 bases are a match to TRBD2. CDR1 SNHLY and CDR2 FYNNEI come from the germline V gene. The V and J ends lost 4 bases and 6 bases, in that order; junction bases with no gene match: 11. The CDR3 totals 16 residues. CDR3 in amino acids: CASSVRRSGGPGELFF. CDR3 DNA: TGTGCCAGCAGTGTTAGAAGGTCGGGAGGACCCGGGGAGCTGTTTTTT. Full variable domain (rest looked up from reference TRBV2 and TRBJ2-2): EPEVTQTPSHQVTQMGQEVILRCVPISNHLYFYWYRQILGQKVEFLVSFYNNEISEKSEIFDDQFSVERPDGSNFTLKIRSTKLEDSAMYFCASSVRRSGGPGELFFGEGSRLTVL.

This clone has more than one count but fewer than ten. The genes are TRBV11-1 and TRBJ1-1; D may be TRBD1 (5 bases). The CDR3 contains 13 residues. Trimming removed 3 bases at V and 5 bases at J, with 10 bases between. Germline V gives CDR1 SGHAT, CDR2 FQDESV (reference sequence). CDR3 DNA: TGTGCCAGCAGCTTTCGAAGGGGTACTGAAGCTTTCTTT. Encoded protein: CASSFRRGTEAFF.

This clone was picked up one time. The gene calls are TRBV24-1 and TRBJ2-1; TRBD2 is a possible D gene (5 bases). This CDR3 has 13 residues. The germline V gene encodes CDR1 KGHDR and CDR2 SFDVKD. Trimming removed 4 bases from V and 4 bases from J, with 7 bases in between. CDR3 sequence: CATSERGYNEQFF. The CDR3, as DNA: TGTGCCACCAGTGAGAGAGGGTACAATGAGCAGTTCTTC.

This clone was counted once. The chain joins TRBV5-4 to TRBJ2-6; tentative D call: TRBD1 (6 bases). Trimming took 4 bases from V and 2 from J, leaving 16 bases between them. Per germline, CDR1 SGHNT and CDR2 YYREEE (reference sequence). The CDR3 has 17 amino acids. CDR3 region: CASSGQRGVTGANVLTF. The CDR3 DNA sequence: TGTGCCAGCAGCGGACAGCGTGGGGTAACTGGGGCCAACGTCCTGACTTTC.

V usage is TRBV10-3 and J usage is TRBJ2-7; the match to TRBD1 covers 10 bases. V lost 0 bases, J lost 3 bases, and 5 bases stayed unmatched. CDR3 size: 16 residues. Germline CDR1 is ENHRY and CDR2 is SYGVKD. CDR3 amino acids: CAISESGQGSDYEQYF. DNA of the CDR3: TGTGCCATCAGTGAGTCGGGACAGGGGTCGGACTACGAGCAGTACTTC.

This sequence joins TRBV29-1 and TRBJ1-1, with 7 bases that match TRBD1. Germline loops: CDR1 SQVTM, CDR2 ANQGSEA. CDR3 size: 16 residues. V dropped 1 base and J dropped 0; count of bases not matched to a gene: 8. CDR3 in DNA: TGCAGCGTTGAAGCCCCCCGCAGGGGGGTGAACACTGAAGCTTTCTTT. Translating it yields CSVEAPRRGVNTEAFF.

V and J are TRBV15 and TRBJ2-2; D remains unclear. V lost 5 bases to trimming and J lost 4 bases, with 14 bases between them. CDR1 is LNHNV and CDR2 is YYDKDF in the germline V gene (reference sequence). CDR3 size: 15 residues. For the CDR3, the DNA is TGTGCCACCAGCTCACACCGGGTGGGCACCGGGGAGCTGTTTTTT. As protein: CATSSHRVGTGELFF.

The chain recombines TRBV6-6 with TRBJ1-1; no clear D gene. The CDR3 runs to 13 residues. CDR1 and CDR2 from the germline V gene are MNHNY and SVGAGI (reference sequence). Trimming took off 5 bases at V and 1 base at J, with 8 bases between the two ends. The CDR3, as DNA: TGTGCCAGCAGTCCCCCCCGGAACACTGAAGCTTTCTTT. It is translated as CASSPPRNTEAFF.

In nucleotides, the CDR3 is TGTGCCAGCAGCTTCCCGGACAGGGGAGGCTACACCTTC. This sequence encodes CASSFPDRGGYTF. This rearrangement joins TRBV7-2 to TRBJ1-2; the match to TRBD1 covers 9 bases. CDR1 is SGHTA and CDR2 is FQGNSA in the germline V gene. This CDR3 spans 13 amino acids. V dropped 3 bases and J dropped 8; count of bases not matched to a gene: 4.

V and J are TRBV9 and TRBJ2-1, with unresolved D. CDR1 SGDLS and CDR2 YYNGEE come from the germline V gene. V lost 1 base, J lost 4 bases, and 6 bases lay in between. CDR3 length: 13 residues. Here the CDR3 reads CASSVPGYNEQFF. CDR3 DNA: TGTGCCAGCAGCGTACCGGGTTACAATGAGCAGTTCTTC.

The V gene is TRBV14, the J gene TRBJ1-4; the match to TRBD1 covers 7 bases. Losses at the gene ends were 4 bases for V and 1 base for J; bases not matched to a gene: 3. Germline assignment: CDR1 SGHDN and CDR2 FVKESK. CDR3 size: 15 residues. Here the CDR3 reads CASSPRGLTNEKLFF. The CDR3 DNA reads TGTGCCAGCAGCCCCAGGGGGTTAACTAATGAAAAACTGTTTTTT.

The chain couples TRBV19 to TRBJ1-3; a weak D match, TRBD1 (6 bases). The V end was cut by 6 bases, the J end by 1 base, with 16 bases between. The CDR3 loop spans 16 amino acids. Germline V CDR1 and CDR2: LNHDA, SQIVND (reference sequence). CDR3 in DNA: TGTGCCAGTAGCTTATCAGGACAGTCTTCTGGAAACACCATATATTTT. Translated: CASSLSGQSSGNTIYF.

The V and J genes are TRBV5-6 and TRBJ2-3; TRBD2 agrees at 8 bases. The length of the CDR3 is 19 residues. Germline values: CDR1 SGHDT, CDR2 YYEEEE. Unmatched junction bases numbered 20, after V lost 4 bases and J lost 4 bases. CDR3 amino acids: CASSTGVRGVSPGADTQYF. The CDR3 DNA is TGTGCCAGCAGCACGGGGGTGCGGGGGGTCTCCCCTGGCGCAGATACGCAGTATTTT.

The chain joins TRBV27 to TRBJ1-2, with TRBD1 matching over 9 bases. The length of the CDR3 is 15 residues. From germline, CDR1 is MNHEY and CDR2 SMNVEV (reference sequence). The V and J ends lost 6 bases and 4 bases, in that order; junction bases with no gene match: 9. Here the CDR3 reads CASRPGTGKGYGYTF. The CDR3 DNA follows: TGTGCCAGCAGGCCCGGGACAGGGAAGGGCTATGGCTACACCTTC.

V and J are TRBV7-2 and TRBJ1-1; the match to TRBD1 covers 8 bases. This CDR3 has 16 amino acids. Trimming at V came to 5 bases and at J to 4 bases, leaving 12 bases not matched to a gene. CDR1 is SGHTA and CDR2 is FQGNSA in the germline V gene. This CDR3 is CASSTDRARLSTEAFF. CDR3 in DNA: TGTGCCAGCAGCACGGACAGGGCTAGGCTTAGCACTGAAGCTTTCTTT.

CDR3 protein: CASSISSGGLALHF. The CDR3, as DNA: TGTGCCAGTAGTATTTCGTCGGGTGGTTTGGCCCTCCACTTT. The chain carries TRBV19 and TRBJ1-6; no definite D call. Germline V lookup: CDR1 LNHDA, CDR2 SQIVND (reference sequence). CDR3 length equals 14 residues. V was clipped by 3 bases and J by 14 bases, with 17 bases between them.

The rearrangement joins TRBV24-1 to TRBJ2-7; D is ambiguous. CDR1 and CDR2 (germline): KGHDR, SFDVKD. The CDR3 runs 13 residues. V was clipped by 7 bases and J by 3 bases, with 12 bases between them. CDR3 nucleotides: TGTGCCACCAGCCGGTGCGTCCTCTACGAGCAGTACTTC. Amino acid sequence: CATSRCVLYEQYF.

The V call is TRBV19, the J call TRBJ2-1; D gene unclear. The V gene lost 1 base and the J gene lost 6 bases, with 13 bases spanning the gap. The germline V gene encodes CDR1 LNHDA and CDR2 SQIVND (reference sequence). The CDR3 spans 15 residues. The CDR3 here is CASSIVPRGINEQFF. CDR3 DNA sequence: TGTGCCAGTAGTATAGTGCCACGAGGTATCAATGAGCAGTTCTTC.

The V call is TRBV19, the J call TRBJ1-6, with 8 nucleotides matching TRBD1. Germline CDR1 reads LNHDA; CDR2 reads SQIVND (reference sequence). CDR3 size: 16 residues. V dropped 7 bases and J dropped 3; count of bases not matched to a gene: 8. The chain's CDR3 is CASIRGQAGYNSPLHF. In DNA, the CDR3 is TGTGCCAGTATCCGGGGACAGGCGGGCTATAATTCACCCCTCCACTTT.

This clone has more than one count but fewer than ten. V is TRBV28 and J is TRBJ1-5; 7 bases are a match to TRBD1. CDR3 length: 14 amino acids. Germline V CDR1 and CDR2: MDHEN, SYDVKM. V shed 6 bases and J 6 bases; nucleotides not matched to a gene: 8. The CDR3 is CASRSGTVPQPQHF. CDR3 nucleotides: TGTGCCAGCAGATCCGGGACAGTCCCTCAGCCCCAGCATTTT.

This clone appeared a few times. This same CDR3 is encoded by further DNA sequences in the sample. J is TRBJ1-1 and V is TRBV5-1; 8 bases fit TRBD1. This CDR3 is built from 14 residues. Germline V gene lookup returns CDR1 SGHRS and CDR2 YFSETQ. V was pared by 1 base and J by 3 bases, with 2 bases of the junction left unmatched. CDR3 sequence: CASSLTGGDTEAFF. The CDR3, as DNA: TGCGCCAGCAGCTTGACAGGGGGGGACACTGAAGCTTTCTTT.

This sequence joins TRBV4-3 and TRBJ2-7; 8 bases fit TRBD1. CDR3 size: 15 residues. V lost 1 base and J lost 5; bases outside the gene matches: 7. Germline CDR1 and CDR2: LGHNA and YSLEER. CDR3 nucleotides: TGCGCCAGCAGCCAAGGAGTACAGGGGGTCCACGAGCAGTACTTC. As protein: CASSQGVQGVHEQYF.

The V call is TRBV6-5, the J call TRBJ2-3, with 8 bases matching TRBD2. The CDR3 runs to 14 residues. J gave up 1 base and V 8 bases, and 5 bases lay outside the gene matches. Germline CDR1 is MNHEY and CDR2 is SVGAGI. Here the CDR3 reads CASLAGGGTDTQYF. Here the CDR3 DNA reads TGTGCCAGCTTGGCGGGGGGTGGCACAGATACGCAGTATTTT.

CDR3 amino acids: CASGRTLSSTDTQYF. CDR3 nucleotide sequence: TGTGCCAGCGGGCGTACTCTTTCTAGCACAGATACGCAGTATTTT. The rearrangement links TRBV7-3 to TRBJ2-3; D not certain. V lost 8 bases and J 0 bases, leaving 15 bases between the germline ends. The CDR3 is 15 residues long. Germline CDR1 reads SGHTA; CDR2 reads FQGTGA.

Remarks on this clone: Other DNA sequences from this sample encode an identical CDR3 as well. This chain links TRBV5-1 with TRBJ1-2; perhaps TRBD1 as D (6 bases). CDR1 and CDR2 from the germline V gene are SGHRS and YFSETQ. Between the trimmed V and J ends, which lost 5 bases and 0 bases, there was a span of 8 bases. The CDR3 extends over 13 amino acids. CDR3 loop: CASRQGPNYGYTF. The CDR3 DNA sequence: TGCGCCAGCAGACAGGGACCTAACTATGGCTACACCTTC.

This clone was recorded a few times. The rearrangement uses TRBV27 and TRBJ2-6; TRBD1 aligns across 8 bases. From germline, CDR1 is MNHEY and CDR2 SMNVEV (reference sequence). The CDR3 has 18 residues. V shed 8 bases, J shed 0 bases, and the junction held 12 bases outside the gene matches. The CDR3 coding sequence is TGTGCCAGCTCTTCCAGGGGGCTTTCTTACTCTGGGGCCAACGTCCTGACTTTC. Amino acids: CASSSRGLSYSGANVLTF.